This T cell receptor beta chain originates from a study of PD-1 blockade in classical Hodgkin lymphoma. Regarding the study as a whole: Baseline TCR diversity was reportedly lower in newly diagnosed patients than in healthy donors. It was reported as lower still in relapsed/refractory patients. Still unresolved is the cause of the repertoire differences, which may be disease activity or prior therapy. Baseline diversity resembling that of newly diagnosed patients was seen in complete responders.

Note on this clone: Its specificity is not known.

TCRdb's copy holds only in-frame clones and misses some; the assay was immunoSEQ multiplex PCR. Among over 60,000 clones, 71% were seen once, and the ten largest hold approximately 9.1%. Exposure to brentuximab vedotin varied, and each patient had relapsed following autologous stem cell transplantation. The clonotype comes from a human donor with classical Hodgkin lymphoma. The source material was peripheral blood mononuclear cells (PBMCs), sampled before the second cycle of nivolumab.

CDR3 residues: CASSGGSSYNEQFF. The DNA of the CDR3 is TGTGCCAGCAGTGGGGGGAGCTCCTACAATGAGCAGTTCTTC. The V call is TRBV6-5, the J call TRBJ2-1, with D possibly being TRBD2 (6 bases). CDR3 length equals 14 residues. V dropped 5 bases and J dropped 0 bases, with 8 bases sitting between them. CDR1 MNHEY and CDR2 SVGAGI come from the germline V gene.